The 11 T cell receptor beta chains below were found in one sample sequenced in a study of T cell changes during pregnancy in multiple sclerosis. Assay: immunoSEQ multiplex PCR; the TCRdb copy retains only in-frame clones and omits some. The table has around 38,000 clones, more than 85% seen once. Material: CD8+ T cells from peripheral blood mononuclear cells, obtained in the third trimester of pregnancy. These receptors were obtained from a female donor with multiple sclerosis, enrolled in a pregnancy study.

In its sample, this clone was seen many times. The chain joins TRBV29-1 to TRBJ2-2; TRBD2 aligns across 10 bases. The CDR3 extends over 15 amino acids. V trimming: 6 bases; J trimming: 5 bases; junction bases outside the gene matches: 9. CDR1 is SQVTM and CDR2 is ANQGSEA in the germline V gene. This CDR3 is CSVLAGEFGTGELFF. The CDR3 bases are TGCAGCGTCCTAGCGGGAGAGTTTGGGACCGGGGAGCTGTTTTTT.

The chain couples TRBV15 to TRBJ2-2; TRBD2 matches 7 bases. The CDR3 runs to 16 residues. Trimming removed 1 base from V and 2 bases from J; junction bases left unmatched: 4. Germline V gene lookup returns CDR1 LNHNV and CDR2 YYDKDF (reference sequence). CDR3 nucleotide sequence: TGTGCCACCAGCAGAGTTCCTAGCGGAAACACCGGGGAGCTGTTTTTT. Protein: CATSRVPSGNTGELFF.

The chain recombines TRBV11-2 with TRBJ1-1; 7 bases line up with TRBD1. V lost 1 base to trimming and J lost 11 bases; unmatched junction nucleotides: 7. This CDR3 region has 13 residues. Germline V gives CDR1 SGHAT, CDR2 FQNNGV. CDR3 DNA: TGTGCCAGCAGCTTAGGACAGGGAATGTGGGCTTTCTTT. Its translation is CASSLGQGMWAFF.

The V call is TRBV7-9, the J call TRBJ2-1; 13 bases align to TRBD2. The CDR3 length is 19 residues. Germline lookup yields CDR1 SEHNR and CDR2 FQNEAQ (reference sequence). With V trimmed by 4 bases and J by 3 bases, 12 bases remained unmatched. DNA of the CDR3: TGTGCCAGCAGCTCCGCAAACCCCGGGACTAGCGGGGACTACAATGAGCAGTTCTTC. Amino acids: CASSSANPGTSGDYNEQFF.

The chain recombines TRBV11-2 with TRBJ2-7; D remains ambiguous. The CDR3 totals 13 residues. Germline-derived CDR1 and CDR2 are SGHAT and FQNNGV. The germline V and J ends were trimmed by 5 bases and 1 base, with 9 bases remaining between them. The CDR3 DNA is TGTGCCAGCAGCCCCGACTTTTCCTACGAGCAGTACTTC. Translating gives CASSPDFSYEQYF.

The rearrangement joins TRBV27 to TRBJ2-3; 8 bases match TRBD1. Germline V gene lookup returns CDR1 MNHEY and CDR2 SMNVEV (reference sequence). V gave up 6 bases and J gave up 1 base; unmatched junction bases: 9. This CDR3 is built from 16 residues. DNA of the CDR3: TGTGCCAGCAGGGCCTGGACAGGGAGAGGCACAGATACGCAGTATTTT. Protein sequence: CASRAWTGRGTDTQYF.

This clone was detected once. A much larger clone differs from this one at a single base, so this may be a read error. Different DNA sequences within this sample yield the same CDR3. CDR3 coding DNA: TGTGCCAGCAGCCAAGATGGGACTAGCGGATACAATGAGCAGTTCTTC. The encoded protein is CASSQDGTSGYNEQFF. The V gene is TRBV4-2, the J gene TRBJ2-1, with 11 bases identical to TRBD2. The CDR3 totals 16 residues. V shed 0 bases, J shed 4 bases, and the junction held 2 bases outside the gene matches. The germline V gene has CDR1 LGHNA and CDR2 YNFKEQ.

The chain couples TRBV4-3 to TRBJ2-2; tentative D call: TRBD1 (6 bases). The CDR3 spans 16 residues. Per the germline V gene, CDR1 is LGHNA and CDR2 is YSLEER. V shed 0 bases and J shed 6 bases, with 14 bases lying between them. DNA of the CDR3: TGCGCCAGCAGCCAAGACGTACAGGGAAATGCCGGGGAGCTGTTTTTT. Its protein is CASSQDVQGNAGELFF.

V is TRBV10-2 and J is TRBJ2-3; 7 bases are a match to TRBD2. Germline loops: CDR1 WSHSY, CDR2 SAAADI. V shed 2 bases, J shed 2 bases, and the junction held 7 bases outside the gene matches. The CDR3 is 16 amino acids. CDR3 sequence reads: CASSELSSGYTDTQYF. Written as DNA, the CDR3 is TGCGCCAGCAGTGAGCTATCTAGCGGCTACACAGATACGCAGTATTTT.

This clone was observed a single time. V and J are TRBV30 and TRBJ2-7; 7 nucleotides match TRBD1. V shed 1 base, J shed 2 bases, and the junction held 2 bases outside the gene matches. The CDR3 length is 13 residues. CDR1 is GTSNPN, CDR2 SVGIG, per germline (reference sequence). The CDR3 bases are TGTGCCTGGAGTGGGGGGACAGCCTACGAGCAGTACTTC. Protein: CAWSGGTAYEQYF.

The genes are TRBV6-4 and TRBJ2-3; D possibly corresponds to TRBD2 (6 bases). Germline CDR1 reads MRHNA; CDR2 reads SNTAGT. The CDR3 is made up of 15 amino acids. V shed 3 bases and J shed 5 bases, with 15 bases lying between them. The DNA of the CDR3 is TGTGCCAGCAGTGAAGGGCCGACCGGGGGAGATACGCAGTATTTT. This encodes CASSEGPTGGDTQYF.